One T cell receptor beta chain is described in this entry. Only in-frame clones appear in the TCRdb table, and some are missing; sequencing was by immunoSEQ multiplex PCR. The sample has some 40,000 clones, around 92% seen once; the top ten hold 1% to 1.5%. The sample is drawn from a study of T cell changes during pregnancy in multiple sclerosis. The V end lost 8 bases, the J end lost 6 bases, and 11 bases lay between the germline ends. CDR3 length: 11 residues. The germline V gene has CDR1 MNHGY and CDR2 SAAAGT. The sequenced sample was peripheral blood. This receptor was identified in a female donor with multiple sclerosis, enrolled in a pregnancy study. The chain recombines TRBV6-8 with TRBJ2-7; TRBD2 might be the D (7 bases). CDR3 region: CASLGGGEQYF. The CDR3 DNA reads TGTGCCAGCCTAGGGGGGGGCGAGCAGTACTTC.